These 26 T cell receptor beta chains were all obtained from the same sample, sequenced in a study of blood T cells in healthy people across ages. Through a sample-barcoded 5' primer and a J-beta primer mix, a second PCR was run for about 6 to 11 cycles. A single record per CDR3 protein comes from TCRdb applying MiXCR to the 5' RACE reads. The table has about 1.5 million distinct CDR3 sequences, under 55% seen once. Sequencing was carried out using blood. All receptors derive from a woman between 18 and 29 years old in good health.

This clonotype has more than one count but fewer than ten. The J gene is TRBJ1-1, the V gene TRBV15; no definite D call. Between the trimmed V and J ends, which lost 4 bases and 3 bases, there was a span of 6 bases. The CDR3 spans 12 residues. From germline, CDR1 is LNHNV and CDR2 YYDKDF (reference sequence). The CDR3 DNA follows: TGTGCCACCAGCAAGTGGGACACTGAAGCTTTCTTT. It yields the protein CATSKWDTEAFF.

V usage is TRBV29-1 and J usage is TRBJ2-1, with D hard to call. Trimming shortened V by 5 bases and J by 4 bases, and 12 bases separated the two germline ends. Germline-derived CDR1 and CDR2 are SQVTM and ANQGSEA. The CDR3 sequence is 13 residues long. CDR3 sequence: CSVHPLSYNEQFF. DNA for the CDR3: TGCAGCGTTCATCCCCTGTCTTACAATGAGCAGTTCTTC.

There are many counts of this clonotype. J is TRBJ2-1 and V is TRBV4-1; TRBD2 matches at 10 bases. The germline V gene has CDR1 MGHRA and CDR2 YSYEKL. This CDR3 is built from 16 residues. V trimming: 4 bases; J trimming: 3 bases; junction bases outside the gene matches: 6. For the CDR3, the DNA is TGCGCCAGCAGCCGAGCGGGGGGGTCTGACTACAATGAGCAGTTCTTC. Protein sequence: CASSRAGGSDYNEQFF.

The table lists this clonotype with a count of one. The rearrangement links TRBV14 to TRBJ1-1, with unresolved D. Trimming removed 2 bases from V and 1 base from J, with 14 bases in between. The CDR3 totals 16 residues. Per the germline V gene, CDR1 is SGHDN and CDR2 is FVKESK. The CDR3 reads CASSQNQNWKNTEAFF. The CDR3 DNA reads as TGTGCCAGCAGCCAAAACCAGAACTGGAAGAACACTGAAGCTTTCTTT.

This chain joins TRBV20-1 and TRBJ2-1; D is unclear. V dropped 2 bases and J dropped 7 bases, with 21 bases sitting between them. Looked up from germline, CDR1 is DFQATT and CDR2 is SNEGSKA (reference sequence). This CDR3 region has 16 residues. The DNA for the CDR3 is TGCAGTGCTAGACAAGTCTCCTCACCCCTACCGAATGAGCAGTTCTTC. Its protein product is CSARQVSSPLPNEQFF.

CDR3 bases: TGCAGCGTTGATGGTGTGGGGACCTACGAGCAGTACTTC. It yields the protein CSVDGVGTYEQYF. This rearrangement joins TRBV29-1 to TRBJ2-7; D is unresolved. The CDR3 sequence is 13 residues long. Trimming removed 3 bases at V and 2 bases at J, with 11 bases between. Germline assignment: CDR1 SQVTM and CDR2 ANQGSEA.

This chain connects TRBV3-1 to TRBJ1-2; the D gene is possibly TRBD1 (5 bases). Germline V CDR1 and CDR2: LGHDT, YNNKEL (reference sequence). V was cut by 1 base and J by 7 bases, with 7 bases left in between. The CDR3 contains 12 residues. This CDR3 reads CASSQAGGGYTF. The DNA for the CDR3 is TGTGCCAGCAGCCAAGCTGGGGGTGGCTACACCTTC.

The chain carries TRBV7-2 and TRBJ2-1; 7 bases map to TRBD2. Germline V gene sequence: CDR1 SGHTA, CDR2 FQGNSA. This CDR3 is built from 17 residues. With V trimmed by 2 bases and J by 7 bases, 14 bases remained unmatched. In DNA form, the CDR3 reads TGTGCCAGCAGCTTATCTCTGGCGGGAGAGAGCTGGAATGAGCAGTTCTTC. Protein sequence: CASSLSLAGESWNEQFF.

This clonotype was observed a handful of times. The chain carries TRBV4-3 and TRBJ2-7; no firm D call. Germline-derived CDR1 and CDR2 are LGHNA and YSLEER. V was cut by 1 base and J by 1 base, with 11 bases left in between. The CDR3 spans 15 residues. This CDR3 is CASSQGIGVSYEQYF. In nucleotides, the CDR3 is TGCGCCAGCAGCCAAGGAATTGGAGTTTCCTACGAGCAGTACTTC.

The chain recombines TRBV20-1 with TRBJ2-7; 9 bases are a match to TRBD1. J gave up 3 bases and V 5 bases, and 8 bases lay outside the gene matches. This CDR3 comprises 14 residues. Germline V CDR1 and CDR2: DFQATT, SNEGSKA (reference sequence). CDR3 DNA sequence: TGCAGTGCTCCGGACAGGGGATATGACTACGAGCAGTACTTC. Protein: CSAPDRGYDYEQYF.

In its sample, this clonotype was seen a few times. The chain is built from TRBV30 and TRBJ1-1; 7 nucleotides agree with TRBD1. V was clipped by 3 bases and J by 6 bases; unmatched bases: 13. The germline CDR1 and CDR2 sequences are GTSNPN and SVGIG (reference sequence). There are 15 residues in the CDR3. Here the CDR3 DNA reads TGTGCCTGGAGCATGCCGGGACAGAAAAACGCTGAAGCTTTCTTT. It is translated as CAWSMPGQKNAEAFF.

The genes are TRBV7-9 and TRBJ2-2; TRBD2 matches at 8 bases. The germline V gene has CDR1 SEHNR and CDR2 FQNEAQ (reference sequence). V trimming: 5 bases; J trimming: 1 base; junction bases outside the gene matches: 9. The CDR3 contains 17 residues. CDR3 protein: CASSPDGLALNTGELFF. The CDR3 bases are TGTGCCAGCAGCCCGGACGGACTAGCTCTGAACACCGGGGAGCTGTTTTTT.

The chain couples TRBV20-1 to TRBJ1-5; TRBD1 agrees at 11 bases. V dropped 4 bases and J dropped 1; count of bases not matched to a gene: 3. The V gene's germline CDR1 is DFQATT and CDR2 SNEGSKA (reference sequence). This CDR3 is 15 amino acids long. CDR3 in amino acids: CSANRDRGSNQPQHF. In DNA form, the CDR3 reads TGCAGTGCTAACCGGGACAGGGGGAGCAATCAGCCCCAGCATTTT.

This chain uses TRBV27 with TRBJ1-2; tentatively, D is TRBD1 (6 bases). This CDR3 region has 14 residues. Germline CDR1 reads MNHEY; CDR2 reads SMNVEV (reference sequence). The ends were cut back, 0 bases at V and 8 bases at J, with 13 bases in the middle. Written as DNA, the CDR3 is TGTGCCAGCAGTTTATCCCAGGGGAGGCAGGGCTACACCTTC. Its protein is CASSLSQGRQGYTF.

With regard to this clonotype: The junction does not match germline at one end; this may be a read error. This chain uses TRBV3-1 with TRBJ1-1, with D hard to call. Germline V gene sequence: CDR1 LGHDT, CDR2 YNNKEL (reference sequence). CDR3 length: 14 residues. The CDR3 DNA sequence: TGTGCCAGCAGCCAGAGCTTCATGAACACTGAGGCTTTCTTT. Translating gives CASSQSFMNTEAFF.

V is TRBV9 and J is TRBJ1-2; the D is unclear. The germline V and J ends were trimmed by 4 bases and 4 bases, with 14 bases remaining between them. This CDR3 is 14 amino acids long. Germline V gene sequence: CDR1 SGDLS, CDR2 YYNGEE. The CDR3 is CASSKPGVSYGYTF. The CDR3 region has the DNA TGTGCCAGCAGCAAACCGGGAGTAAGCTATGGCTACACCTTC.

This clonotype came up a few times. This rearrangement joins TRBV20-1 to TRBJ2-1; the match to TRBD1 covers 9 bases. Germline assignment: CDR1 DFQATT and CDR2 SNEGSKA (reference sequence). This CDR3 contains 12 residues. The CDR3 loop reads CRAGQGYNEQFF. CDR3 nucleotides: TGCAGGGCGGGACAGGGCTACAATGAGCAGTTCTTC.

This sequence joins TRBV6-4 and TRBJ2-2; possible D gene TRBD1, 6 bases. CDR1 MRHNA and CDR2 SNTAGT come from the germline V gene. The CDR3 contains 16 residues. V was pared by 5 bases and J by 2 bases, with 15 bases between. The chain's CDR3 is CASSWAPGTNTGELFF. The CDR3 DNA reads as TGTGCCAGCAGTTGGGCTCCCGGGACAAACACCGGGGAGCTGTTTTTT.

This clonotype was observed a handful of times. The chain is built from TRBV4-3 and TRBJ2-7; D remains ambiguous. CDR3 length: 14 residues. V was trimmed by 1 base and J by 3 bases, leaving 10 bases between them. Germline CDR1 and CDR2: LGHNA and YSLEER. CDR3 region: CASSQGSIIYEQYF. CDR3 bases: TGCGCCAGCAGCCAAGGGTCGATAATCTACGAGCAGTACTTC.

This clonotype was observed a few times. This chain joins TRBV20-1 and TRBJ1-1; D unresolved. The CDR3 is 16 amino acids. CDR1 and CDR2 (germline): DFQATT, SNEGSKA (reference sequence). Trimming removed 0 bases at V and 1 base at J, with 15 bases between. The CDR3: CSARDIRRTANTEAFF. DNA for the CDR3: TGCAGTGCTAGAGATATCCGGCGAACGGCGAACACTGAAGCTTTCTTT.

The genes are TRBV20-1 and TRBJ1-4, with D possibly matching TRBD1 (6 bases). The germline gives CDR1 DFQATT, CDR2 SNEGSKA (reference sequence). The CDR3 sequence is 13 residues long. V was clipped by 5 bases and J by 8 bases, with 15 bases between them. CDR3 loop: CSAPGRGGEKLFF. CDR3 bases: TGCAGTGCTCCAGGGAGGGGGGGCGAAAAACTGTTTTTT.

The table lists this clonotype with a few counts. The chain employs TRBV7-8 and TRBJ2-7; D might be TRBD1 (6 bases). Trimming took 5 bases from V and 3 from J, leaving 17 bases between them. CDR3 length: 15 residues. CDR1 and CDR2 from the germline V gene are SGHVS and FQNEAQ. CDR3 coding DNA: TGTGCCAGCAGCGCCCAGGGATCAGGGGACTACGAGCAGTACTTC. Amino acid sequence: CASSAQGSGDYEQYF.

This sequence joins TRBV30 and TRBJ1-2, with 9 bases matching TRBD1. V lost 0 bases and J lost 8; bases outside the gene matches: 10. CDR3 length: 15 amino acids. Germline V gene data show CDR1 as GTSNPN and CDR2 as SVGIG (reference sequence). CDR3 in amino acids: CAWSVILGTGSGYTF. The CDR3 bases are TGTGCCTGGAGTGTAATTCTTGGGACAGGGAGCGGCTACACCTTC.

This chain joins TRBV20-1 and TRBJ1-5; weak D call: TRBD1 (5 bases). Trimming took 0 bases from V and 9 from J, leaving 18 bases between them. Germline V gives CDR1 DFQATT, CDR2 SNEGSKA (reference sequence). This CDR3 contains 15 residues. CDR3 loop: CSARDPDRFVPPQHF. DNA of the CDR3: TGCAGTGCTAGAGATCCAGACAGATTCGTTCCGCCCCAGCATTTT.

J is TRBJ2-7 and V is TRBV7-6; perhaps TRBD2 as D (6 bases). From germline, CDR1 is SGHVS and CDR2 FNYEAQ. The CDR3 consists of 14 residues. V was shortened by 6 bases and J by 6 bases, with 18 bases between the two germline ends. CDR3 coding DNA: TGTGCCAGCAGACCACCGGGACTGGTGGCCGAGCAGTACTTC. This gives the protein CASRPPGLVAEQYF.

The chain is built from TRBV6-6 and TRBJ2-7; unclear D gene. Germline V gives CDR1 MNHNY, CDR2 SVGAGI (reference sequence). V was clipped by 11 bases and J by 7 bases, with 18 bases between them. The CDR3 is 12 residues long. The CDR3 sequence: CASQASYNEQYF. Here the CDR3 DNA reads TGTGCCTCCCAGGCATCCTACAATGAGCAGTACTTC.